This T cell receptor (beta chain) was captured by sequencing in a study of blood T cell repertoires in COVID-19. Study details: Researchers got acute and convalescent COVID-19 samples from the United States, Italy and Spain.

Here immunoSEQ multiplex PCR was the method, and the copy in TCRdb shows in-frame clones only, minus some. The table shows 140,000 to 150,000 clones, with roughly three quarters occurring only once. Specimen: PBMCs or T cells enriched from blood (not recorded which). This receptor was obtained from a woman between 45 and 60 years old who had recovered from COVID-19.

CDR3 sequence: CASSPPPGGDQPQHF. The CDR3 region has the DNA TGTGCCAGCTCACCACCCCCAGGGGGCGATCAGCCCCAGCATTTT. V gene TRBV18 combines with J gene TRBJ1-5; 8 bases map to TRBD1. Germline V gives CDR1 KGHSH, CDR2 LQKENI. This CDR3 has 15 residues. Trimming cost V 0 bases and J 5 bases; bases outside gene matches: 3.